A single sample gave rise to the 22 T cell receptor beta chains below, sequenced in a study of T cell repertoires in cytomegalovirus infection. Their antigen targets remain unknown. MiXCR, applied by TCRdb to the reads, yields one record per CDR3 protein. The sample lists fewer than 350,000 distinct CDR3 sequences; about 27% were seen once. The sequences come from cultured PBMCs, collected from culture after CMV antigen stimulation. All receptors come from a human donor in good health (CMV status not recorded). Some clones in this sample may be carry-over from other donors' samples.

This clonotype was picked up many times. The rearrangement joins TRBV7-2 to TRBJ2-7, with 7 bases lining up with TRBD2. J was trimmed by 1 base and V by 5 bases; bases with no gene match: 5. The CDR3 is 14 residues long. Germline values: CDR1 SGHTA, CDR2 FQGNSA. In DNA form, the CDR3 reads TGTGCCAGCAGCGCATTAGCGGGTTCCTACGAGCAGTACTTC. Residues: CASSALAGSYEQYF.

The V and J genes are TRBV6-6 and TRBJ1-5, with D unclear. CDR1 and CDR2 from the germline V gene are MNHNY and SVGAGI (reference sequence). Between the trimmed V and J ends, which lost 7 bases and 3 bases, there was a span of 16 bases. CDR3 length: 15 amino acids. For the CDR3, the DNA is TGTGCCAGCAACTCTCGAGCTGACCACAATCAGCCCCAGCATTTT. As protein: CASNSRADHNQPQHF.

The chain couples TRBV7-6 to TRBJ1-2, with 11 bases lining up with TRBD1. The junction had 4 bases not matched to a gene; V was cut back by 5 bases and J by 2 bases. The CDR3 has 15 residues. Germline assignment: CDR1 SGHVS and CDR2 FNYEAQ. The CDR3 region has the DNA TGTGCCAGCAGCCCCAGGGACAGGGGGAACTATGGCTACACCTTC. This translates into CASSPRDRGNYGYTF.

This clonotype was seen more than once but under ten times. The rearrangement uses TRBV6-1 and TRBJ2-2; TRBD2 might be the D (5 bases). The CDR3 extends over 12 amino acids. Germline values: CDR1 MNHNS, CDR2 SASEGT. The CDR3 DNA sequence: TGTAAGGGAGCGGAAGACACCGGGGAGCTGTTTTTT. This sequence encodes CKGAEDTGELFF.

This clonotype appeared a few times. This chain connects TRBV5-4 to TRBJ1-1, with 7 nucleotides matching TRBD1. The germline CDR1 and CDR2 sequences are SGHNT and YYREEE (reference sequence). With V trimmed by 0 bases and J by 5 bases, 4 bases remained unmatched. This CDR3 is built from 14 residues. The CDR3 nucleotides are TGTGCCAGCAGCTTGGTAGGGGGCGAGACTGAAGCTTTCTTT. This translates into CASSLVGGETEAFF.

V usage is TRBV10-3 and J usage is TRBJ2-2; D may match TRBD1 or TRBD2 (6 bases each). The germline CDR1 and CDR2 sequences are ENHRY and SYGVKD. The CDR3 runs 16 residues. V was cut by 10 bases and J by 1 base, with 19 bases left in between. Here the CDR3 reads CATAGGGGQNTGELFF. CDR3 bases: TGTGCCACCGCGGGTGGAGGGGGGCAGAACACCGGGGAGCTGTTTTTT.

The table lists this clonotype with a few counts. The chain combines TRBV7-8 with TRBJ2-5; the D is unclear. Trimming cost V 5 bases and J 9 bases, with 19 bases left between them. This CDR3 contains 14 residues. Germline CDR1 and CDR2: SGHVS and FQNEAQ. The CDR3 DNA follows: TGTGCCAGCAGCCCAACGCCCGTTCGTGGGGCCCAGTACTTC. Translating gives CASSPTPVRGAQYF.

At least ten counts were recorded for this clonotype. The chain links TRBV7-2 to TRBJ2-1; D not resolved. Trimming shortened V by 0 bases and J by 4 bases, and 4 bases separated the two germline ends. CDR3 length: 13 residues. Germline CDR1 and CDR2: SGHTA and FQGNSA. The CDR3 nucleotides read TGTGCCAGCAGCTTAGCTGTTTACAATGAGCAGTTCTTC. Its protein product is CASSLAVYNEQFF.

This clonotype was seen only a few times. J is TRBJ1-1 and V is TRBV29-1, with D possibly TRBD1 on 5 matching bases. Germline V gene data show CDR1 as SQVTM and CDR2 as ANQGSEA. This CDR3 region has 13 residues. V was pared by 4 bases and J by 3 bases, with 12 bases between. The CDR3: CSVVDQGDTEAFF. DNA of the CDR3: TGCAGCGTTGTCGACCAGGGAGACACTGAAGCTTTCTTT.

This clonotype was recorded a few times. The CDR3 region has the DNA TGCAGCGTTCACGACAGCTACGAGCAGTACTTC. Residues: CSVHDSYEQYF. This chain connects TRBV29-1 to TRBJ2-7; a weak D match, TRBD1 (5 bases). Germline CDR1 SQVTM, CDR2 ANQGSEA. V shed 5 bases and J shed 3 bases, with 8 bases lying between them. The CDR3 has 11 residues.

Comments on this clonotype: Its ends do not fully match the called genes, so a read error is possible. V usage is TRBV5-1 and J usage is TRBJ2-7; D ambiguous. Germline lookup yields CDR1 SGHRS and CDR2 YFSETQ. The CDR3 runs 14 residues. The DNA for the CDR3 is TGCGCCGGCAGCTTGGCCAGGCCGACCTACGAGCAGTACTTC. This encodes CAGSLARPTYEQYF.

In this sample, this clonotype turned up a few times. This sequence joins TRBV5-6 and TRBJ1-3, with D perhaps matching TRBD1 (5 bases). V gave up 7 bases and J gave up 4 bases, with 15 bases separating them. The V gene's germline CDR1 is SGHDT and CDR2 YYEEEE. CDR3 size: 14 residues. In DNA form, the CDR3 reads TGTGCCAGCCTCGAGAGGGGAAGAGGAAACACCATATATTTT. It encodes CASLERGRGNTIYF.

V is TRBV2 and J is TRBJ1-5, with D unclear. The germline CDR1 and CDR2 sequences are SNHLY and FYNNEI. V lost 3 bases to trimming and J lost 7 bases, with 4 bases between them. CDR3 length: 11 amino acids. CDR3 loop: CASSDRQPQHF. The CDR3, as DNA: TGTGCCAGCAGTGATAGACAGCCCCAGCATTTT.

This chain connects TRBV20-1 to TRBJ1-2, with D unclear. The germline V gene has CDR1 DFQATT and CDR2 SNEGSKA (reference sequence). This CDR3 contains 13 residues. With 5 bases removed from V and 4 bases from J, the gap between germline ends came to 14 bases. CDR3 in amino acids: CSAPEDNFYGYTF. CDR3 DNA sequence: TGCAGTGCTCCGGAAGATAATTTCTATGGCTACACCTTC.

The rearrangement links TRBV19 to TRBJ1-5, with 7 nucleotides matching TRBD1. Germline loops: CDR1 LNHDA, CDR2 SQIVND (reference sequence). The CDR3 extends over 15 amino acids. V lost 5 bases and J lost 4; bases outside the gene matches: 8. The CDR3 loop is CASSETGRRNQPQHF. Written as DNA, the CDR3 is TGTGCCAGTAGTGAGACAGGGCGTAGGAATCAGCCCCAGCATTTT. The full variable domain, completed using reference TRBV19 and TRBJ1-5, is DGGITQSPKYLFRKEGQNVTLSCEQNLNHDAMYWYRQDPGQGLRLIYYSQIVNDFQKGDIAEGYSVSREKKESFPLTVTSAQKNPTAFYLCASSETGRRNQPQHFGDGTRLSIL.

V gene TRBV27 combines with J gene TRBJ2-7; 9 nucleotides line up with TRBD1. Germline loops: CDR1 MNHEY, CDR2 SMNVEV (reference sequence). This CDR3 is 15 amino acids long. V lost 6 bases, J lost 1 base, and 7 bases stayed unmatched. The CDR3 here is CASSSGTGRSYEQYF. The CDR3 coding sequence is TGTGCCAGCAGCTCGGGGACAGGGAGGTCCTACGAGCAGTACTTC.

This clonotype was detected only a few times. The chain joins TRBV11-1 to TRBJ1-3, with D maybe TRBD1 (5 bases). The CDR3 is 19 residues long. V was trimmed by 4 bases and J by 0 bases, leaving 22 bases between them. Germline V gene sequence: CDR1 SGHAT, CDR2 FQDESV (reference sequence). This chain's CDR3 is CASSSIIRDVKPSGNTIYF. CDR3 nucleotides: TGTGCCAGCAGCTCTATAATCCGGGACGTCAAGCCCTCTGGAAACACCATATATTTT.

The chain employs TRBV6-2 or TRBV6-3 and TRBJ1-5; 8 nucleotides align to TRBD1. The germline V gene has CDR1 MNHEY and CDR2 SVGEGT. This CDR3 is 16 amino acids long. V dropped 5 bases and J dropped 2; count of bases not matched to a gene: 8. The CDR3 sequence is CASSPLTGAGNQPQHF. Here the CDR3 DNA reads TGTGCCAGCAGTCCTCTGACAGGGGCGGGCAATCAGCCCCAGCATTTT.

V usage is TRBV14 and J usage is TRBJ1-1; D is unresolved. With 4 bases removed from V and 4 bases from J, the gap between germline ends came to 10 bases. The CDR3 covers 13 residues. CDR1 and CDR2 (germline): SGHDN, FVKESK. This CDR3 is CASSRVGGTEAFF. DNA for the CDR3: TGTGCCAGCAGCCGGGTGGGTGGCACTGAAGCTTTCTTT. Full variable domain (rest looked up from reference TRBV14 and TRBJ1-1): EAGVTQFPSHSVIEKGQTVTLRCDPISGHDNLYWYRRVMGKEIKFLLHFVKESKQDESGMPNNRFLAERTGGTYSTLKVQPAELEDSGVYFCASSRVGGTEAFFGQGTRLTVV.

The rearrangement uses TRBV7-2 and TRBJ1-4; D unclear. The CDR3 totals 13 residues. The germline gives CDR1 SGHTA, CDR2 FQGNSA. The V gene lost 2 bases and the J gene lost 10 bases, with 11 bases spanning the gap. The CDR3 nucleotides read TGTGCCAGCAGCTTAACCCCAAAGGGAAAACTGTTTTTT. Its protein product is CASSLTPKGKLFF. The full variable domain, rest sourced from reference TRBV7-2 and TRBJ1-4, is GAGVSQSPSNKVTEKGKDVELRCDPISGHTALYWYRQSLGQGLEFLIYFQGNSAPDKSGLPSDRFSAERTGGSVSTLTIQRTQQEDSAVYLCASSLTPKGKLFFGSGTQLSVL.

The table lists this clonotype with a few counts. The chain couples TRBV28 to TRBJ2-5; tentatively, D is TRBD2 (5 bases). Germline lookup yields CDR1 MDHEN and CDR2 SYDVKM. V gave up 8 bases and J gave up 0 bases, with 13 bases separating them. CDR3 length equals 14 residues. CDR3: CASGMSDYQETQYF. The CDR3 nucleotides are TGTGCCAGCGGGATGTCGGACTACCAAGAGACCCAGTACTTC.

This clonotype was seen only a few times. This chain uses TRBV25-1 with TRBJ1-1; the D is unclear. The CDR3 totals 13 residues. Germline CDR1 is MGHDK and CDR2 is SYGVNS. The V and J ends lost 5 bases and 1 base respectively, with 8 bases between them. The CDR3 is CASSRVGNTEAFF. For the CDR3, the DNA is TGTGCCAGCAGTCGGGTGGGGAACACTGAAGCTTTCTTT.